A selection of T cell receptor beta chains follows, all from one sample in a study of radiation and T cells in renal cell carcinoma. Clones were read by immunoSEQ multiplex PCR, and TCRdb kept only the in-frame ones, dropping some. The sample yields roughly 80,000 clones, approximately 83% seen once. This sample comprised blood, obtained from a patient whose treatment included radiotherapy and nephrectomy. The receptor source for this set is a woman aged 45-59 years with renal cell carcinoma. Each CDR3 is given without its conserved first and last residue. Clone size is not always given. Where it is, it says once, few, many or a class for expanded clones.

clone size: medium-sized
V gene: TRBV11-2
CDR3 protein: ASSLEAGYNEQF

clone size: NA
V gene: TRBV10-3
CDR3 protein: ATLGEGETQY

clone size: NA
V gene: TRBV7-9
CDR3 protein: ATRPPQLPTQY

clone size: NA
V gene: TRBV6-5
CDR3 protein: ASSYSRDRVYEQY

clone size: NA
V gene: TRBV18
CDR3 protein: ASSPRQGLRDYGYT

clone size: NA
V gene: TRBV5-4
CDR3 protein: ASRLQGSGANVLT

clone size: NA
V gene: TRBV9
CDR3 protein: ASSPRVSSGRHEQF

clone size: once
V gene: TRBV14
CDR3 protein: ASSRGLSTNEKLF

clone size: NA
V gene: TRBV10-2
CDR3 protein: ASRKGGAGDHTEAF

clone size: few
V gene: TRBV19
CDR3 protein: ATGGVDSPLH

clone size: NA
V gene: TRBV21-1
CDR3 protein: ASSYQPTYEQY

clone size: NA
V gene: TRBV6-5
CDR3 protein: ASSYLHRGEAF

clone size: NA
V gene: TRBV5-6
CDR3 protein: ASSLYGTGVGDTQY

clone size: NA
V gene: TRBV9
CDR3 protein: ASSDSRGPNSYNEQF

clone size: NA
V gene: TRBV7-9
CDR3 protein: ASSFRGRAQETQY

clone size: NA
V gene: TRBV5-4
CDR3 protein: ASSLEAGGPAGELF

clone size: NA
V gene: TRBV29-1
CDR3 protein: SVEEGRGTYEQY

clone size: NA
V gene: TRBV19
CDR3 protein: ASSITPGQQNSPLH

clone size: NA
V gene: TRBV5-1
CDR3 protein: ASSFSGMNQPQH

clone size: NA
V gene: TRBV10-2
CDR3 protein: ASSEAGDRRKH

clone size: NA
V gene: TRBV7-8
CDR3 protein: ASSFPFLFLAKNIQY

clone size: once
V gene: TRBV5-1
CDR3 protein: ASSLAGGYT

clone size: few
V gene: TRBV6-5
CDR3 protein: ATQSPLSEAF

clone size: NA
V gene: TRBV25-1
CDR3 protein: ASSDPRDWAKNIQY